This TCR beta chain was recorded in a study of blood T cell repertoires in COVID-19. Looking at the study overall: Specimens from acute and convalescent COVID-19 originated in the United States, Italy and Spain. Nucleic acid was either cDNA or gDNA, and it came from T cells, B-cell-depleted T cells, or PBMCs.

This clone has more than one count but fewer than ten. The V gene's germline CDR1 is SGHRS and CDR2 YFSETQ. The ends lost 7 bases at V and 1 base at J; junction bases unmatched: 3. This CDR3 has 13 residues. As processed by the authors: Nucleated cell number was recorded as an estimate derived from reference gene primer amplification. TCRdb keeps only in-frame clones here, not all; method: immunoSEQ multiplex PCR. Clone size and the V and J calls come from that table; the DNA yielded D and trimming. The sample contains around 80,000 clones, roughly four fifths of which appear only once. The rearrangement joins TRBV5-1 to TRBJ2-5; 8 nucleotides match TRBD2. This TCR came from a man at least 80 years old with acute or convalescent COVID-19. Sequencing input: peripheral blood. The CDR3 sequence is CASSTSGQETQYF. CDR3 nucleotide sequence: TGCGCCAGCTCAACTAGCGGCCAAGAGACCCAGTACTTC.